Below are 9 T cell receptor beta chains sequenced from a single sample in a study of T cell responses to AZD1222 COVID-19 vaccine. Method: immunoSEQ multiplex PCR; TCRdb's copy keeps in-frame clones and lacks some. Of more than 110,000 clones listed, 80% to 90% are singletons. Sample: peripheral blood, taken on day 0 of AZD1222 vaccination. The receptors originated from an adult in good health.

This clone was seen only a few times. The gene calls are TRBV11-2 and TRBJ1-5; D not resolved. Per germline, CDR1 SGHAT and CDR2 FQNNGV. There are 13 residues in the CDR3. V lost 3 bases, J lost 6 bases, and 9 bases lay in between. CDR3 DNA: TGTGCCAGCAGCTTTGGCCGAGGTCAGCCCCAGCATTTT. Protein: CASSFGRGQPQHF. Full variable domain (outside the CDR3, taken from reference TRBV11-2 and TRBJ1-5): EAGVAQSPRYKIIEKRQSVAFWCNPISGHATLYWYQQILGQGPKLLIQFQNNGVVDDSQLPKDRFSAERLKGVDSTLKIQPAKLEDSAVYLCASSFGRGQPQHFGDGTRLSIL.

The J gene is TRBJ1-1, the V gene TRBV3-1 (or the pseudogene TRBV3-2); 8 bases align to TRBD1. With V trimmed by 3 bases and J by 0 bases, 3 bases remained unmatched. Looked up from germline, CDR1 is LGHDT and CDR2 is YNNKEL (reference sequence). CDR3 length: 15 residues. The CDR3 sequence: CASSQMTGVNTEAFF. CDR3 coding DNA: TGTGCCAGCAGCCAGATGACAGGGGTGAACACTGAAGCTTTCTTT.

This chain links TRBV27 with TRBJ2-7; D is possibly TRBD1 (6 bases). The CDR3 totals 14 residues. Looked up from germline, CDR1 is MNHEY and CDR2 is SMNVEV (reference sequence). Between the trimmed V and J ends, which lost 5 bases and 3 bases, there was a span of 14 bases. CDR3 sequence reads: CASSLTAGVYEQYF. Written as DNA, the CDR3 is TGTGCCAGCAGTCTTACTGCAGGGGTCTACGAGCAGTACTTC.

This rearrangement joins TRBV6-5 to TRBJ2-7; TRBD2 agrees at 10 bases. This CDR3 contains 14 residues. V dropped 8 bases and J dropped 2; count of bases not matched to a gene: 6. CDR1 is MNHEY and CDR2 is SVGAGI in the germline V gene. CDR3 loop: CASHRTSGTYEQYF. In DNA, the CDR3 is TGTGCCAGCCATAGGACTAGCGGAACCTACGAGCAGTACTTC.

V is TRBV7-5 and J is TRBJ1-6; the D call of TRBD1 is as the table states it, not checked on the DNA. TRBV7-5 counts as a pseudogene. This CDR3 contains 15 residues. Written as DNA, the CDR3 is TGTGCCAGAGACCGCCCCCGACAGGGGGCCTTAGCCCTCCACTTT. As protein: CARDRPRQGALALHF.

The chain employs TRBV7-2 and TRBJ2-2; 10 positions match TRBD2. Germline assignment: CDR1 SGHTA and CDR2 FQGNSA. After removal of 6 bases from V and 7 bases from J, the junction contained 5 bases not matched to a gene. The CDR3 has 14 amino acids. The CDR3: CASRPGTSVGELFF. In nucleotides, the CDR3 is TGTGCCAGCAGACCCGGGACTAGCGTCGGGGAGCTGTTTTTT.

This sequence joins TRBV10-1 and TRBJ2-3; D is perhaps TRBD1 (5 bases). CDR1 and CDR2 (germline): WNHNN, SYGVQD (reference sequence). The CDR3 is made up of 15 amino acids. The V gene lost 0 bases and the J gene lost 3 bases, with 10 bases spanning the gap. This chain's CDR3 is CASSESRGLTDTQYF. The CDR3 DNA reads TGCGCCAGCAGTGAGTCAAGGGGTCTGACAGATACGCAGTATTTT.

The chain has TRBV6-1 and TRBJ1-1; TRBD1 is a possible D gene (6 bases). V was clipped by 2 bases and J by 0 bases, with 10 bases between them. This CDR3 is built from 15 residues. Germline CDR1 is MNHNS and CDR2 is SASEGT. The CDR3 here is CASSESRGMNTEAFF. The CDR3 DNA sequence: TGTGCCAGCAGTGAATCTAGGGGGATGAACACTGAAGCTTTCTTT.

This rearrangement joins TRBV30 to TRBJ1-6, with TRBD1 matching over 7 bases. The CDR3 runs 12 residues. Germline V CDR1 and CDR2: GTSNPN, SVGIG (reference sequence). J lost 15 bases, V lost 0 bases, and 5 bases had no gene match. The CDR3 here is CAWSVWGQNLHF. CDR3 DNA: TGTGCCTGGAGTGTCTGGGGACAGAACCTCCACTTT.